A selection of T cell receptor beta chains follows, all from one sample in a study of T cells in Graves' hyperthyroidism and ophthalmopathy. TCRdb independently ran MiXCR on the multiplex PCR reads; one entry per CDR3 protein. Of fewer than 550,000 distinct CDR3 sequences detected, 15% to 19% appear once; the ten largest clones hold 11% to 15%. Sequencing was carried out using blood. The receptors stem from a woman aged 18-29 years with Graves' hyperthyroidism. Both conserved end residues are part of each CDR3. D genes are given only for firm matches. A row's size may be missing; if present it is once, few, many or a size class.

j_call,cdr3_length,clone_size,v_call,d_call,cdr3_aa,cdr3_nt
TRBJ2-2,15,-,TRBV27,TRBD1,CASRTGGGSTGELFF,TGTGCCAGCAGGACAGGGGGCGGGTCTACCGGGGAGCTGTTTTTT
TRBJ2-5,13,many,TRBV7-2,-,CASSFGGKETQYF,TGTGCCAGCAGCTTTGGGGGAAAAGAGACCCAGTACTTC
TRBJ1-2,13,few,TRBV6-1,-,CASSRQEGYGYTF,TGTGCCAGCAGTCGACAGGAGGGCTATGGCTACACCTTC
TRBJ1-5,15,-,TRBV20-1,TRBD1,CSARDRGGSNQPQHF,TGCAGTGCTCGGGACAGGGGAGGAAGCAATCAGCCCCAGCATTTT
TRBJ2-5,12,few,TRBV7-9,-,CASSFKGETQYF,TGTGCCAGCAGCTTTAAAGGAGAGACCCAGTACTTC
TRBJ2-7,14,few,TRBV27,-,CASNASSGFHEQYF,TGTGCCAGCAATGCGTCATCAGGGTTCCACGAGCAGTACTTC
TRBJ2-3,11,few,TRBV5-4,-,CASSLGTSQYF,TGTGCCAGCAGCCTGGGTACCTCGCAGTATTTT
TRBJ2-1,16,-,TRBV20-1,-,CSAREPPPGEYNWQFF,TGCAGTGCTAGAGAGCCCCCCCCAGGGGAGTACAATTGGCAGTTCTTC
TRBJ2-2,14,few,TRBV11-2,TRBD1,CASSSVTGAGELFF,TGTGCCAGCAGCTCCGTGACAGGGGCCGGGGAGCTGTTTTTT
TRBJ1-5,14,-,TRBV5-1,-,CASSLVQGGQPQHF,TGCGCCAGCAGCTTGGTACAGGGAGGTCAGCCCCAGCATTTT
TRBJ2-5,18,many,TRBV12-3/TRBV12-4,-,CASNPRSPFEGQQETQYF,TGTGCCAGCAACCCAAGGTCCCCTTTCGAGGGTCAGCAAGAGACCCAGTACTTC
TRBJ1-1,11,many,TRBV7-9,-,CASSLFGEAFF,TGTGCCAGCAGCCTATTCGGGGAAGCTTTCTTT
TRBJ2-1,16,-,TRBV29-1,-,CSVEGLPSGPYNEQFF,TGCAGCGTTGAAGGCCTTCCCAGCGGACCTTACAATGAGCAGTTCTTC
TRBJ2-7,15,many,TRBV5-1,TRBD2,CASSLAVAGYDEQYF,TGCGCCAGCAGCTTGGCCGTAGCGGGCTACGACGAGCAGTACTTC
TRBJ2-7,14,-,TRBV5-1,TRBD1,CASSKGTGGNEQYF,TGCGCCAGCAGCAAAGGGACAGGGGGAAACGAGCAGTACTTC
TRBJ1-5,14,many,TRBV12-3/TRBV12-4,-,CASSQSEGNQPQHF,TGTGCCAGCAGCCAAAGCGAGGGAAATCAGCCCCAGCATTTT
TRBJ1-4,14,many,TRBV5-1,TRBD1,CASSSGTGNEKLFF,TGCGCCAGCAGCTCCGGGACAGGGAATGAAAAACTGTTTTTT
TRBJ2-7,16,many,TRBV6-2/TRBV6-3,TRBD2,CASSRGLAGPSYEQYF,TGTGCCAGCAGTCGGGGACTAGCGGGCCCCTCCTACGAGCAGTACTTC
TRBJ2-6,15,many,TRBV6-2/TRBV6-3,-,CASSDGGSLANVLTF,TGTGCCAGCTCCGACGGAGGGTCACTGGCCAACGTCCTGACTTTC
TRBJ2-3,17,few,TRBV12-3/TRBV12-4,TRBD2,CASSFWTSGGSTDTQYF,TGTGCCAGCAGTTTTTGGACTAGCGGGGGGAGCACAGATACGCAGTATTTT
TRBJ1-2,13,-,TRBV29-1,-,CSAQTGTLYGYTF,TGCAGCGCTCAAACCGGGACCCTTTATGGCTACACCTTC
TRBJ2-7,11,few,TRBV2,-,CASTQRYEQYF,TGTGCCAGCACCCAGAGGTACGAGCAGTACTTC
TRBJ1-6,14,many,TRBV12-3/TRBV12-4,-,CASSLGGPDSPLHF,TGTGCCAGCAGCCTGGGGGGACCCGATTCACCCCTCCACTTT
TRBJ2-7,13,many,TRBV2,TRBD2,CASTGLAGDEQYF,TGTGCCAGCACTGGACTAGCGGGAGACGAGCAGTACTTC
TRBJ2-3,12,many,TRBV7-2,-,CASSPYTDTQYF,TGTGCCAGCAGCCCTTACACAGATACGCAGTATTTT